The rows below give T cell receptor beta chains drawn from one sample of a study of shared clonotypes between healthy human individuals. The method was immunoSEQ multiplex PCR; TCRdb's version includes in-frame clones alone and lacks a portion of them. The repertoire has roughly 2.1 million clones, more than 85% of them found once; the top ten carry 1.5% to 2%. Sequencing was performed on naive CD8+ T cells from PBMCs. The receptors were gathered from a man between 18 and 35 years old in good health. Some clones in this sample may be carry-over from other donors' samples. Both conserved end residues are part of each CDR3. A D gene is named only where the DNA matches it firmly. The size of a clone is reported for some rows only, either as once, few or many, or as a class for expanded clones.

clone_size: once; cdr3_length: 15; v_call: TRBV7-9; j_call: TRBJ1-4; d_call: TRBD1; cdr3_aa: CASSLADRGSEKLFF; cdr3_nt: TGTGCCAGCAGCTTAGCAGACAGGGGAAGTGAAAAACTGTTTTTT
clone_size: .; cdr3_length: 17; v_call: TRBV4-1; j_call: TRBJ2-1; d_call: .; cdr3_aa: CASSHLTGPRKGNEQFF; cdr3_nt: TGCGCCAGCAGCCACCTCACGGGCCCCCGGAAGGGCAATGAGCAGTTCTTC
clone_size: .; cdr3_length: 17; v_call: TRBV9; j_call: TRBJ1-3; d_call: TRBD1; cdr3_aa: CASSVSKQGFGGNTIYF; cdr3_nt: TGTGCCAGCAGCGTATCCAAACAGGGGTTTGGTGGAAACACCATATATTTT
clone_size: .; cdr3_length: 15; v_call: TRBV25-1; j_call: TRBJ2-7; d_call: .; cdr3_aa: CASRGVGPHSYEQYF; cdr3_nt: TGTGCCAGCCGCGGTGTAGGACCACACTCCTACGAGCAGTACTTC
clone_size: .; cdr3_length: 17; v_call: TRBV27; j_call: TRBJ1-2; d_call: .; cdr3_aa: CASSSYVRGPKNYGYTF; cdr3_nt: TGTGCCAGCAGTTCCTATGTTAGAGGGCCGAAAAACTATGGCTACACCTTC
clone_size: .; cdr3_length: 13; v_call: TRBV7-9; j_call: TRBJ2-5; d_call: .; cdr3_aa: CASSSGSQETQYF; cdr3_nt: TGTGCCAGCAGCTCTGGATCGCAAGAGACCCAGTACTTC
clone_size: .; cdr3_length: 14; v_call: TRBV30; j_call: TRBJ2-3; d_call: TRBD2; cdr3_aa: CAWGAGGPPDTQYF; cdr3_nt: TGTGCCTGGGGCGCGGGAGGGCCGCCAGATACGCAGTATTTT
clone_size: .; cdr3_length: 21; v_call: TRBV28; j_call: TRBJ1-2; d_call: TRBD1; cdr3_aa: CASSDIYKNRGVESNNYGYTF; cdr3_nt: TGTGCCAGCAGTGATATCTATAAGAACAGGGGAGTAGAGTCAAACAACTATGGCTACACCTTC
clone_size: .; cdr3_length: 16; v_call: TRBV28; j_call: TRBJ1-2; d_call: .; cdr3_aa: CASSKRGGDLNYGYTF; cdr3_nt: TGTGCCAGCAGCAAAAGAGGGGGGGACCTCAACTATGGCTACACCTTC
clone_size: .; cdr3_length: 12; v_call: TRBV7-8; j_call: TRBJ2-1; d_call: .; cdr3_aa: CASSLVANEQFF; cdr3_nt: TGTGCCAGCAGCTTAGTAGCGAATGAGCAGTTCTTC
clone_size: .; cdr3_length: 17; v_call: TRBV2; j_call: TRBJ2-7; d_call: .; cdr3_aa: CASASITTRYSRYEQYF; cdr3_nt: TGTGCCAGCGCTTCAATCACAACCAGGTACAGCCGCTACGAGCAGTACTTC
clone_size: .; cdr3_length: 14; v_call: TRBV28; j_call: TRBJ2-2; d_call: .; cdr3_aa: CASSLPRNTGELFF; cdr3_nt: TGTGCCAGCAGTCTCCCCCGGAACACCGGGGAGCTGTTTTTT
clone_size: .; cdr3_length: 16; v_call: TRBV6-1; j_call: TRBJ1-2; d_call: .; cdr3_aa: CASSEATGSTIYGYTF; cdr3_nt: TGTGCCAGCAGTGAAGCAACGGGCAGCACGATCTATGGCTACACCTTC
clone_size: few; cdr3_length: 9; v_call: TRBV6-5; j_call: TRBJ1-1; d_call: .; cdr3_aa: CASGVEAFF; cdr3_nt: TGTGCCAGCGGGGTTGAAGCTTTCTTT
clone_size: .; cdr3_length: 15; v_call: TRBV19; j_call: TRBJ1-5; d_call: .; cdr3_aa: CASSPATGINQPQHF; cdr3_nt: TGTGCCAGTAGTCCCGCGACAGGCATCAATCAGCCCCAGCATTTT
clone_size: .; cdr3_length: 18; v_call: TRBV10-3; j_call: TRBJ2-1; d_call: TRBD2; cdr3_aa: CAISMGLAGVLPYNEQFF; cdr3_nt: TGTGCCATCAGTATGGGACTAGCGGGAGTGTTGCCCTACAATGAGCAGTTCTTC
clone_size: .; cdr3_length: 12; v_call: TRBV7-9; j_call: TRBJ2-1; d_call: .; cdr3_aa: CASSLAENEQFF; cdr3_nt: TGTGCCAGCAGCTTAGCGGAGAATGAGCAGTTCTTC
clone_size: .; cdr3_length: 16; v_call: TRBV27; j_call: TRBJ2-5; d_call: TRBD2; cdr3_aa: CASSPQLAGRGETQYF; cdr3_nt: TGTGCCAGCAGTCCCCAACTAGCGGGAAGGGGAGAGACCCAGTACTTC
clone_size: .; cdr3_length: 14; v_call: TRBV7-9; j_call: TRBJ2-7; d_call: .; cdr3_aa: CASSLVGRAYEQYF; cdr3_nt: TGTGCCAGCAGCTTAGTCGGCCGGGCCTACGAGCAGTACTTC
clone_size: .; cdr3_length: 15; v_call: TRBV6-1; j_call: TRBJ2-3; d_call: TRBD2; cdr3_aa: CATSVTSARTDTQYF; cdr3_nt: TGTGCCACCTCGGTGACTAGCGCTCGCACAGATACGCAGTATTTT
clone_size: .; cdr3_length: 20; v_call: TRBV4-1; j_call: TRBJ1-1; d_call: TRBD1; cdr3_aa: CASSPSGEGAKEGVHTEAFF; cdr3_nt: TGCGCCAGCAGCCCAAGTGGTGAGGGGGCGAAGGAAGGAGTGCACACTGAAGCTTTCTTT
clone_size: .; cdr3_length: 16; v_call: TRBV6-5; j_call: TRBJ2-7; d_call: .; cdr3_aa: CASSYSTGESSYEQYF; cdr3_nt: TGTGCCAGCAGTTACTCTACGGGAGAGAGCTCCTACGAGCAGTACTTC
clone_size: .; cdr3_length: 15; v_call: TRBV19; j_call: TRBJ2-7; d_call: TRBD2; cdr3_aa: CASSLTSGIPYEQYF; cdr3_nt: TGTGCCAGTAGCCTGACTAGCGGGATCCCCTACGAGCAGTACTTC